A selection of T cell receptor beta chains follows, all from one sample in a study of blood T cell repertoires in COVID-19. The method was immunoSEQ multiplex PCR; TCRdb's version includes in-frame clones alone and lacks a portion of them. The table records about 320,000 clones, over 85% of them present only once. Sequencing input: PBMCs or T cells enriched from blood (not recorded which). These TCRs come from a man in his sixties who had recovered from COVID-19. Both conserved end residues are part of each CDR3. A D gene is named only where the DNA matches it firmly. A row's size may be missing; if present it is once, few, many or a size class.

.	TRBD1	TRBJ2-2	TRBV9	CASSAPGQKNTGELFF	TGTGCCAGCAGCGCCCCGGGACAGAAGAACACCGGGGAGCTGTTTTTT
once	.	TRBJ1-1	TRBV27	CASRDQNGWATEAFF	TGTGCCAGCAGAGACCAGAACGGTTGGGCCACTGAAGCTTTCTTT
.	TRBD1	TRBJ1-3	TRBV7-8	CASSSRGTGTGNTIYF	TGTGCCAGCAGCTCTAGGGGGACAGGGACTGGAAACACCATATATTTT
.	.	TRBJ1-1	TRBV27	CASSFGIPGLNTEAFF	TGTGCCAGCAGTTTTGGGATCCCCGGACTCAACACTGAAGCTTTCTTT
once	TRBD2	TRBJ2-7	TRBV24-1	CATRQSGTYEQYF	TGTGCCACCCGTCAAAGCGGGACCTACGAGCAGTACTTC
.	TRBD1	TRBJ1-6	TRBV6-4	CASRTGNSPLHF	TGTGCCAGTCGGACAGGGAATTCACCCCTCCACTTT
.	.	TRBJ1-6	TRBV9	CASTRDMGNSPLHF	TGTGCCAGCACCAGGGACATGGGGAATTCACCCCTCCACTTT
.	TRBD1	TRBJ1-2	TRBV19	CASSMGQGAYGYTF	TGTGCCAGTAGTATGGGACAGGGGGCTTATGGCTACACCTTC
.	TRBD1	TRBJ2-7	TRBV11-2	CASSSQGVGDSYEQYF	TGTGCCAGCAGCTCCCAGGGGGTAGGGGACTCCTACGAGCAGTACTTC
.	TRBD1	TRBJ1-1	TRBV20-1	CSASNRGNTEAFF	TGCAGTGCTAGTAACAGGGGGAACACTGAAGCTTTCTTT
.	.	TRBJ2-3	TRBV5-1	CASSPPGHSTDTQYF	TGCGCCAGCAGCCCGCCCGGACACAGCACAGATACGCAGTATTTT
.	TRBD2	TRBJ2-2	TRBV7-9	CATSWTSGYTGELFF	TGTGCCACCAGCTGGACTAGCGGGTACACCGGGGAGCTGTTTTTT
.	.	TRBJ1-2	TRBV6-5	CASSYSSPSGDRGYTF	TGTGCCAGCAGTTACTCTAGCCCCTCAGGGGATAGGGGCTACACCTTC
.	.	TRBJ2-2	TRBV9	CASSARDGGTGELFF	TGTGCCAGCAGCGCGAGAGACGGGGGCACCGGGGAGCTGTTTTTT
.	.	TRBJ2-3	TRBV11-2	CASSLDAQAHVLRDTQYF	TGTGCCAGCAGCTTAGATGCACAGGCACACGTTCTCCGAGATACGCAGTATTTT
.	TRBD1	TRBJ2-7	TRBV6-1	CASSRPGTGTSEQYF	TGTGCCAGCAGTCGTCCCGGGACAGGGACGAGCGAGCAGTACTTC
few	TRBD1	TRBJ1-2	TRBV10-3	CAISEGRDRGSYTF	TGTGCCATCAGTGAGGGGAGGGACAGGGGAAGTTACACCTTC
.	TRBD1	TRBJ2-7	TRBV4-1	CASSQERDRGFVYEQYF	TGCGCCAGCAGCCAGGAAAGGGACAGGGGGTTTGTTTACGAGCAGTACTTC
.	TRBD2	TRBJ2-1	TRBV30	CAWSPASGRLFF	TGTGCCTGGAGTCCCGCTAGCGGGAGGTTGTTCTTC
once	TRBD1	TRBJ1-1	TRBV7-3	CASRTHRDSTEAFF	TGTGCCAGCAGGACCCACCGGGACAGCACTGAAGCTTTCTTT
.	.	TRBJ2-1	TRBV4-1	CASRKEVGRDNEQFF	TGCGCCAGCAGGAAAGAGGTCGGCCGGGACAATGAGCAGTTCTTC
.	TRBD1	TRBJ1-1	TRBV4-3	CASSQDYVTTGREAFF	TGCGCCAGCAGCCAAGATTATGTCACGACAGGGAGAGAAGCTTTCTTT
.	.	TRBJ2-7	TRBV10-3	CAMGPAGKTYEQYF	TGTGCCATGGGACCGGCGGGAAAAACCTACGAGCAGTACTTC
.	.	TRBJ2-2	TRBV25-1	CASGGSAFYTGELFF	TGTGCCAGCGGGGGGTCGGCATTCTACACCGGGGAGCTGTTTTTT
.	.	TRBJ1-1	TRBV3-1/TRBV3-2	CASSTTGTRQEAFF	TGTGCCAGCAGCACAACCGGGACACGGCAAGAAGCTTTCTTT
once	.	TRBJ1-2	TRBV7-9	CATRLTSGFSNGYTF	TGTGCCACCAGACTAACATCCGGATTTTCTAATGGCTACACCTTC
.	.	TRBJ2-6	TRBV29-1	CSVSEGAGANVLTF	TGCAGCGTTTCCGAGGGGGCTGGGGCCAACGTCCTGACTTTC
.	.	TRBJ1-2	TRBV30	CAWSHKRSIGYTF	TGTGCCTGGAGTCATAAGCGAAGTATAGGCTACACCTTC
.	TRBD2	TRBJ2-1	TRBV7-9	CASSSFLAGLLNEQFF	TGTGCCAGCAGCTCCTTCCTAGCGGGACTCCTCAATGAGCAGTTCTTC
.	.	TRBJ1-1	TRBV12-3/TRBV12-4	CASSPRVNTEAFF	TGTGCCAGCAGCCCCCGGGTGAACACTGAAGCTTTCTTT
.	TRBD2	TRBJ2-1	TRBV7-6	CASSKGLAGGVQNEQFF	TGTGCCAGCAGCAAGGGACTAGCGGGGGGAGTACAGAATGAGCAGTTCTTC
.	TRBD2	TRBJ2-1	TRBV11-2	CASSFRGLAKQFF	TGTGCCAGCAGCTTCAGGGGACTAGCTAAGCAGTTCTTC
.	.	TRBJ1-1	TRBV27	CASSLSGGRGTEAFF	TGTGCCAGCAGTTTATCGGGGGGGAGGGGCACTGAAGCTTTCTTT
.	.	TRBJ1-5	TRBV7-8	CASSLMSREGNQPQHF	TGTGCCAGCAGCTTAATGTCCAGGGAAGGAAATCAGCCCCAGCATTTT
once	TRBD1	TRBJ1-5	TRBV12-3/TRBV12-4	CASTGTGQPQHF	TGTGCCAGCACGGGGACAGGTCAGCCCCAGCATTTT
.	.	TRBJ2-4	TRBV5-6	CASSFKQQINIQYF	TGTGCCAGCAGCTTTAAGCAACAGATTAACATTCAGTACTTC
.	TRBD2	TRBJ2-7	TRBV6-5	CASSSGTSGYEQYF	TGTGCCAGCAGTTCCGGGACTAGCGGATACGAGCAGTACTTC
.	TRBD1	TRBJ2-7	TRBV30	CAWSEVRWDSNYEQYF	TGTGCCTGGAGTGAAGTCCGGTGGGACAGTAACTACGAGCAGTACTTC
.	.	TRBJ1-1	TRBV20-1	CSASLLEAFF	TGCAGTGCTAGCCTCCTAGAAGCTTTCTTT
.	TRBD1	TRBJ1-1	TRBV7-2	CASSLGHRDRGDPFF	TGTGCCAGCAGCTTAGGTCACCGGGACAGGGGGGATCCTTTCTTT